The present entry profiles one T cell receptor (beta chain) with its context. The antigen is unknown. This entry comes from a study of vaccination and CD4 T cells after COVID-19. Overall study findings and caveats: From a median of about 20 to 38, SARS-CoV-2-reactive clonotypes increased, though not significantly.

Cultured CD4+ T-cell DNA underwent Oncomine TCR Beta short-read sequencing. In TCRdb, the PCR reads were re-called with MiXCR into one record per CDR3 protein. Here the sample spans almost 20,000 distinct CDR3 sequences, around 52% being singletons. Germline loops: CDR1 MNHEY, CDR2 SVGEGT. This CDR3 has 17 residues. Germline trimming cut 0 bases from V and 2 bases from J; bases unmatched to any gene: 3. Specified treatment: approximately 9-day PBMC culture with coronavirus spike peptide pools or control peptides (ViraFEST assay). Source material: CD4+ T cells from blood, cultured in vitro. The sequence was collected from a human donor who had recovered from COVID-19. J is TRBJ2-3 and V is TRBV6-2 or TRBV6-3, with TRBD2 matching 12 bases. CDR3 sequence reads: CASSYSTSGGNTDTQYF. The CDR3 region has the DNA TGTGCCAGCAGTTACTCGACTAGCGGGGGTAACACAGATACGCAGTATTTT.